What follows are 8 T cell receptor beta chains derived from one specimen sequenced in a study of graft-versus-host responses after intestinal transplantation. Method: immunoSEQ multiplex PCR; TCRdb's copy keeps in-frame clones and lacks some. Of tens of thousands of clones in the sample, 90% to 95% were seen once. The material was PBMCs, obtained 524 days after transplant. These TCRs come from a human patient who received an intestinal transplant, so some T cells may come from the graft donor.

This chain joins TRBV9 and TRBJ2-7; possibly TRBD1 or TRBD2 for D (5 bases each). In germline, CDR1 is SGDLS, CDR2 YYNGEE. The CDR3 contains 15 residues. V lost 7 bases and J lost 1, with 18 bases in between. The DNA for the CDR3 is TGTGCCAGCGCTCCCTCCGGGACGGTATCCTACGAGCAGTACTTC. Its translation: CASAPSGTVSYEQYF. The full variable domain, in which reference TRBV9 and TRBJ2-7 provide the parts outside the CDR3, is DSGVTQTPKHLITATGQRVTLRCSPRSGDLSVYWYQQSLDQGLQFLIQYYNGEERAKGNILERFSAQQFPDLHSELNLSSLELGDSALYFCASAPSGTVSYEQYFGPGTRLTVT.

CDR3: CASRIPGQRGYTF. DNA of the CDR3: TGTGCCAGCAGAATTCCGGGACAACGGGGCTACACCTTC. This chain links TRBV6-6 with TRBJ1-2; possible D gene TRBD1, 6 bases. Germline CDR1 is MNHNY and CDR2 is SVGAGI (reference sequence). V dropped 6 bases and J dropped 8 bases, with 16 bases sitting between them. This CDR3 region has 13 residues.

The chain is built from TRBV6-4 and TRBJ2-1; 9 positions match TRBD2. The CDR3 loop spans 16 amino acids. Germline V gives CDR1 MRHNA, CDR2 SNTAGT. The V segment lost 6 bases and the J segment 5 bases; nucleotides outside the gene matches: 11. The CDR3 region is CASSGIAGVGNNEQFF. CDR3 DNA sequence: TGTGCCAGCAGCGGAATAGCGGGAGTAGGGAACAATGAGCAGTTCTTC.

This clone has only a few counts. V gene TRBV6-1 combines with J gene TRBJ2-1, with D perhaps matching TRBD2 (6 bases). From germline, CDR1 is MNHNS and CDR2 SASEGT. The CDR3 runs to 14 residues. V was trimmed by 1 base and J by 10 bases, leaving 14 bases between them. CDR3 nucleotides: TGTGCCAGCAGTGAAGGTGGAGGGCTTAGGGAGCAGTTCTTC. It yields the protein CASSEGGGLREQFF.

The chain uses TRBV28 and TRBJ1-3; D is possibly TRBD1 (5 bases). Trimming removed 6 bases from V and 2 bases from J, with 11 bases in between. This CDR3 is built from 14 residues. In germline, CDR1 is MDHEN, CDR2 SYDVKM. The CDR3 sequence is CASSPGLAGNTIYF. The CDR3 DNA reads TGTGCCAGCAGCCCAGGGTTGGCTGGAAACACCATATATTTT.

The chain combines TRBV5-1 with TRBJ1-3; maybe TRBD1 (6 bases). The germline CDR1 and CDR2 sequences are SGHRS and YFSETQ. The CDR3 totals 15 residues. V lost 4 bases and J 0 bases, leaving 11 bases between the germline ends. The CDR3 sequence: CASSVTGISGNTIYF. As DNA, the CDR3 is TGCGCCAGCAGCGTCACAGGGATCTCTGGAAACACCATATATTTT.

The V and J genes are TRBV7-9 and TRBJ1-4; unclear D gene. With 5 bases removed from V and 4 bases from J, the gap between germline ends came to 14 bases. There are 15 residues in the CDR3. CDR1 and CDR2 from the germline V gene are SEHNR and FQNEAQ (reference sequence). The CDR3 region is CASSPRTGYNEKLFF. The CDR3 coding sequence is TGTGCCAGCAGCCCCAGGACGGGTTATAATGAAAAACTGTTTTTT. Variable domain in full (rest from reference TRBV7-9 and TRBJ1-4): DTGVSQNPRHKITKRGQNVTFRCDPISEHNRLYWYRQTLGQGPEFLTYFQNEAQLEKSRLLSDRFSAERPKGSFSTLEIQRTEQGDSAMYLCASSPRTGYNEKLFFGSGTQLSVL.

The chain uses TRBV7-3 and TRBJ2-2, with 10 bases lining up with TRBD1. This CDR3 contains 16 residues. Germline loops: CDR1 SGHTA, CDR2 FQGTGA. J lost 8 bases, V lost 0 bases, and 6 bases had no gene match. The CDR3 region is CASSLTPGTGAGELFF. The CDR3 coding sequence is TGTGCCAGCAGCTTAACCCCCGGGACAGGGGCAGGGGAGCTGTTTTTT.